These 17 T cell receptor beta chains originate from one sample sequenced in a study of blood T cells in healthy people across ages. It was with a sample-barcoded 5' primer and a J-beta primer mix that a second PCR of about 6 to 11 cycles was run. Each CDR3 protein is one row after TCRdb ran MiXCR on the 5' RACE reads. This repertoire shows fewer than 1.5 million distinct CDR3 sequences, about 40% found once; its top ten account for roughly 7.7%. Sequencing used blood. Receptors originate from a woman under 30 in good health.

The chain links TRBV7-2 to TRBJ1-1; D not resolved. CDR1 SGHTA and CDR2 FQGNSA come from the germline V gene. Trimming took 1 base from V and 5 from J, leaving 5 bases between them. This CDR3 comprises 12 residues. As DNA, the CDR3 is TGTGCCAGCAGCTTAGTAATAACTGAAGCTTTCTTT. Its translation is CASSLVITEAFF.

The chain has TRBV20-1 and TRBJ2-1; D call uncertain. The length of the CDR3 is 11 residues. The germline CDR1 and CDR2 sequences are DFQATT and SNEGSKA (reference sequence). The CDR3 protein is CRASLGNEQFF. The CDR3 nucleotides are TGCAGAGCCAGTCTGGGCAATGAGCAGTTCTTC.

This rearrangement joins TRBV12-3 or TRBV12-4 to TRBJ1-1; 7 nucleotides match TRBD1. The CDR3 totals 18 residues. The V segment lost 1 base and the J segment 5 bases; nucleotides outside the gene matches: 16. The CDR3 here is CASSLGQGGPLTGTEAFF. The CDR3 DNA is TGTGCCAGCAGTTTAGGACAGGGAGGCCCCCTAACAGGGACTGAAGCTTTCTTT.

The chain recombines TRBV30 with TRBJ2-5, with D perhaps TRBD1 (6 bases). The CDR3 loop spans 15 amino acids. Germline V gene sequence: CDR1 GTSNPN, CDR2 SVGIG (reference sequence). V lost 2 bases and J 5 bases, leaving 18 bases between the germline ends. The CDR3 sequence is CAWSRTGTLVETQYF. CDR3 in DNA: TGTGCCTGGAGTCGTACCGGGACACTCGTGGAGACCCAGTACTTC.

This chain uses TRBV21-1 with TRBJ2-1. TRBV21-1 is tagged as a pseudogene. The CDR3 totals 15 residues. CDR3 region: CASSHPRWAYNEQFF. The CDR3 nucleotides read TGTGCCAGCAGCCACCCACGGTGGGCCTACAATGAGCAGTTCTTC.

This chain links TRBV27 with TRBJ1-6; D unresolved. V lost 6 bases and J 7 bases, leaving 13 bases between the germline ends. From germline, CDR1 is MNHEY and CDR2 SMNVEV (reference sequence). The CDR3 runs to 14 residues. CDR3 sequence (DNA): TGTGCCAGCAGCCCCGGTGCGGACAATTCACCCCTCCACTTT. It codes for CASSPGADNSPLHF.

The V call is TRBV18, the J call TRBJ1-1, with D unclear. This CDR3 is built from 11 residues. Germline loops: CDR1 KGHSH, CDR2 LQKENI. Trimming left V 9 bases short and J 6 bases short, with 11 bases between. In DNA, the CDR3 is TGTGCCAGTGAATCCCTGGCTGAAGCTTTCTTT. Translation: CASESLAEAFF.

This clonotype occurred a few times. This chain joins TRBV6-5 and TRBJ1-1; a possible D gene is TRBD1 (5 bases). This CDR3 has 13 residues. The V end was cut by 8 bases, the J end by 1 base, with 11 bases between. The germline V gene encodes CDR1 MNHEY and CDR2 SVGAGI. The CDR3, as DNA: TGTGCCAGCGGGCACAGGCGGAACACTGAAGCTTTCTTT. This codes for CASGHRRNTEAFF.

This clonotype showed up just a few times. The chain uses TRBV6-2 or TRBV6-3 and TRBJ2-1; no reliable D call. Trimming removed 6 bases at V and 8 bases at J, with 11 bases between. The CDR3 totals 12 residues. Per germline, CDR1 MNHEY and CDR2 SVGEGT. Here the CDR3 DNA reads TGTGCCAGCAGCCAGGTTGTCTATGAGCAGTTCTTC. Protein product: CASSQVVYEQFF.

Many counts were recorded for this clonotype. V gene TRBV20-1 combines with J gene TRBJ1-2; D remains ambiguous. This CDR3 has 14 residues. Trimming stripped 5 bases from V and 2 bases from J, with 15 bases between. From germline, CDR1 is DFQATT and CDR2 SNEGSKA (reference sequence). In DNA, the CDR3 is TGCAGTGCTGGCCTTATAGGCCTCAACTATGGCTACACCTTC. Translating gives CSAGLIGLNYGYTF.

V gene TRBV6-5 combines with J gene TRBJ2-4, with 7 bases lining up with TRBD2. There are 11 residues in the CDR3. From germline, CDR1 is MNHEY and CDR2 SVGAGI. Trimming took 6 bases from V and 13 from J; bases not matched to a gene: 6. CDR3 sequence reads: CASRGGREQYF. The DNA of the CDR3 is TGTGCCAGCAGGGGTGGGAGGGAGCAGTACTTC.

This clonotype came up a few times. The rearrangement uses TRBV7-9 and TRBJ2-6; TRBD1 matches at 8 bases. The CDR3 length is 17 residues. J lost 1 base, V lost 5 bases, and 7 bases had no gene match. Germline V gene lookup returns CDR1 SEHNR and CDR2 FQNEAQ (reference sequence). The CDR3 coding sequence is TGTGCCAGCAGCCTTTCGACAGGGGTATCTGGGGCCAACGTCCTGACTTTC. This codes for CASSLSTGVSGANVLTF.

V and J are TRBV2 and TRBJ2-2, with 12 positions matching TRBD2. Germline V lookup: CDR1 SNHLY, CDR2 FYNNEI. The junction had 0 bases not matched to a gene; V was cut back by 9 bases and J by 1 base. The CDR3 has 14 residues. CDR3 DNA sequence: TGTGCCAGGGGACTAGCGGGGAACACCGGGGAGCTGTTTTTT. Amino acids: CARGLAGNTGELFF.

The rearrangement joins TRBV7-9 to TRBJ2-7, with a weak D call TRBD1 (6 bases). Germline lookup yields CDR1 SEHNR and CDR2 FQNEAQ (reference sequence). V was trimmed by 5 bases and J by 8 bases, leaving 16 bases between them. This CDR3 has 13 amino acids. The CDR3: CASSVDRNTKQYF. DNA for the CDR3: TGTGCCAGCAGCGTAGACAGGAATACGAAGCAGTACTTC.

In its sample, this clonotype was seen a few times. The chain joins TRBV29-1 to TRBJ2-7; 8 nucleotides line up with TRBD1. Trimming removed 5 bases from V and 1 base from J; junction bases left unmatched: 4. CDR1 and CDR2 (germline): SQVTM, ANQGSEA. This CDR3 contains 13 residues. The CDR3 DNA reads as TGCAGCGTTACGGACAGGGCGTCCTACGAGCAGTACTTC. It yields the protein CSVTDRASYEQYF.

This clonotype occurred a few times. This chain joins TRBV5-1 and TRBJ1-1; the match to TRBD1 covers 7 bases. This CDR3 comprises 12 residues. Looked up from germline, CDR1 is SGHRS and CDR2 is YFSETQ. J lost 4 bases, V lost 9 bases, and 6 bases had no gene match. The CDR3 DNA reads TGCGCCATCAAGGGGGCGGGCACTGAAGCTTTCTTT. Translation gives CAIKGAGTEAFF. The full variable domain, in which reference TRBV5-1 and TRBJ1-1 provide the parts outside the CDR3, is KAGVTQTPRYLIKTRGQQVTLSCSPISGHRSVSWYQQTPGQGLQFLFEYFSETQRNKGNFPGRFSGRQFSNSRSEMNVSTLELGDSALYLCAIKGAGTEAFFGQGTRLTVV.

V usage is TRBV27 and J usage is TRBJ2-7, with TRBD2 as a possible D gene (7 bases). V was clipped by 6 bases and J by 0 bases, with 15 bases between them. Germline loops: CDR1 MNHEY, CDR2 SMNVEV (reference sequence). The CDR3 length is 15 residues. The CDR3, as DNA: TGTGCCAGCAGGGGAGGGGGATCCGGCTCCTACGAGCAGTACTTC. Protein: CASRGGGSGSYEQYF.